These T cell receptor beta chains were read from a single sample in a study of T cell responses to AZD1222 COVID-19 vaccine. Sequencing used immunoSEQ multiplex PCR; TCRdb keeps in-frame clones, though not all of them. The sample has about 100,000 clones, roughly nine tenths seen once. Here the sequenced sample was peripheral blood, taken on day 0 of MenACWY control vaccination. Receptors originate from an adult in good health. Each CDR3 is given with its conserved first and last residue. D genes are given only for firm matches. Clone sizes are given selectively: once, few, many, or a class where the clone is expanded.

D: .; V: TRBV19; J: TRBJ2-7; size: .; DNA: TGTGCCAGTAGTAGGACGTCTGCAAGGAACGAGCAGTACTTC; CDR3: CASSRTSARNEQYF
D: .; V: TRBV5-1; J: TRBJ2-7; size: .; DNA: TGCGCCAGCAGCCCCTCGCGGGGAACTTACGAGCAGTACTTC; CDR3: CASSPSRGTYEQYF
D: .; V: TRBV30; J: TRBJ1-3; size: .; DNA: TGTGCCTGGGGGCGGGAGCCTGGAAACACCATATATTTT; CDR3: CAWGREPGNTIYF
D: .; V: TRBV12-5; J: TRBJ2-3; size: .; DNA: TGTGCTAGTGGTTTGGGTCGGGATACGCAGTATTTT; CDR3: CASGLGRDTQYF
D: .; V: TRBV7-5; J: TRBJ1-1; size: .; DNA: TGTGCCAGAAGCTGGAAATGGGACAGGGTCACTGAAGCTTTCTTT; CDR3: CARSWKWDRVTEAFF
D: TRBD2; V: TRBV4-2; J: TRBJ2-7; size: .; DNA: TGTGCCAGCAGCCAAGATTCTAGCGGGGGCTCCTACGAGCAGTACTTC; CDR3: CASSQDSSGGSYEQYF
D: .; V: TRBV7-8; J: TRBJ1-1; size: .; DNA: TGTGCCAGCAGCCGACAGACCATGAACACTGAAGCTTTCTTT; CDR3: CASSRQTMNTEAFF
D: .; V: TRBV7-9; J: TRBJ1-1; size: .; DNA: TGTGCCAGCAGCTTACCGGCGATGAACACTGAAGCTTTCTTT; CDR3: CASSLPAMNTEAFF
D: .; V: TRBV7-9; J: TRBJ2-5; size: .; DNA: TGTGCCAGCAGCTTAGTCAAACGCGAAGAGACCCAGTACTTC; CDR3: CASSLVKREETQYF
D: .; V: TRBV4-2; J: TRBJ1-2; size: once; DNA: TGTGCCAGCAGCCCGCCCGAGACGGAGAACTATGGCTACACCTTC; CDR3: CASSPPETENYGYTF